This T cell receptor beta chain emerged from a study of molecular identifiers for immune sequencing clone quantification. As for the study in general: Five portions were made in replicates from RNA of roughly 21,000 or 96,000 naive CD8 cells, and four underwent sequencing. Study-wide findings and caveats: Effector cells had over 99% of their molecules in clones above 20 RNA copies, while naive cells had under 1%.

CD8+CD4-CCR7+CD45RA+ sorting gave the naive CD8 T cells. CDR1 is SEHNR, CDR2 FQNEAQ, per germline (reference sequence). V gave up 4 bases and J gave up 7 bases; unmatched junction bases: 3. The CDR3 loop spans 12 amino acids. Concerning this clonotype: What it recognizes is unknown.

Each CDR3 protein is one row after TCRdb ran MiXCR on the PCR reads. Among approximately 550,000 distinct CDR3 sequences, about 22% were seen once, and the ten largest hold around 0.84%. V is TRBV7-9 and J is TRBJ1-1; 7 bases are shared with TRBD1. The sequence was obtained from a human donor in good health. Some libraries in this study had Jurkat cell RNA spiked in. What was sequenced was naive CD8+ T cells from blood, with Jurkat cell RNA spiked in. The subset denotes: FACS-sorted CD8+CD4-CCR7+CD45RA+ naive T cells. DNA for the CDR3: TGTGCCAGCAGCTGGGGACAGAATGAAGCTTTCTTT. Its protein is CASSWGQNEAFF.